This T cell receptor (beta chain) was documented in a study of blood T cell repertoires in COVID-19. Looking at the study overall: Donors in the United States, Italy and Spain gave samples during acute or convalescent COVID-19. Nucleic acid was either cDNA or gDNA, and it came from T cells, B-cell-depleted T cells, or PBMCs.

The CDR3 is made up of 15 amino acids. Germline V gene sequence: CDR1 SGDLS, CDR2 YYNGEE. Deletions cut 0 bases from V and 2 bases from J, with 8 bases between. Under the authors' procedure: From reference gene primer amplification, estimates of nucleated cell counts were derived. The protocol was immunoSEQ multiplex PCR, while the TCRdb copy is restricted to in-frame clones and leaves out a portion. V, J and clone size reflect that table, while D and trimming were determined from the DNA. Of approximately 94,000 clones detected, around four fifths appear once; the ten largest clones hold roughly 12%.

The sequence was obtained from a man aged 50-59 years with active or convalescent COVID-19. Sequenced: peripheral blood. The rearrangement joins TRBV9 to TRBJ2-2; no clear D gene. CDR3 amino acids: CASSVGRLNTGELFF. The CDR3 DNA sequence: TGTGCCAGCAGCGTAGGCAGGCTTAACACCGGGGAGCTGTTTTTT.